These T cell receptor beta chains were read from a single sample in a study of T cell responses to AZD1222 COVID-19 vaccine. TCRdb's table, derived via immunoSEQ multiplex PCR, lists solely in-frame clones and lacks some. The sample records 120,000 to 150,000 clones, roughly 88% being singletons. Material: peripheral blood, obtained 28 days after the second dose of the MenACWY control vaccine. These receptors were collected from an adult who received the MenACWY meningococcal vaccine as a control. Each CDR3 is given with its conserved first and last residue. Each record gives: V gene, clone size, D gene, J gene, CDR3 protein, CDR3 DNA. The D gene is left open where the match is weak. Size tells how often a clone was seen (once, few, many) or the class of an expanded clone, and some rows leave it out.

>TRBV5-4|NA|NA|TRBJ1-3
CASSPGRAGNTIYF
TGTGCCAGCAGCCCCGGTAGAGCTGGAAACACCATATATTTT
>TRBV29-1|NA|TRBD1|TRBJ1-5
CSVGQGRNQPQHF
TGCAGCGTTGGACAGGGGCGGAATCAGCCCCAGCATTTT
>TRBV9|NA|NA|TRBJ1-2
CASSPGSRYGYTF
TGTGCCAGCAGCCCAGGGTCCCGCTATGGCTACACCTTC
>TRBV5-1|NA|NA|TRBJ1-4
CASSFFATNEKLFF
TGCGCCAGCAGCTTTTTTGCAACTAATGAAAAACTGTTTTTT
>TRBV19|NA|NA|TRBJ1-2
CASSRGPGNYGYTF
TGTGCCAGTAGTAGGGGTCCGGGTAACTATGGCTACACCTTC
>TRBV6-5|NA|TRBD1|TRBJ1-5
CASSSDRVNQPQHF
TGTGCCAGCAGTTCGGACAGGGTAAATCAGCCCCAGCATTTT
>TRBV5-1|NA|TRBD1|TRBJ1-6
CASSGGTAGYNSPLHF
TGCGCCAGCAGCGGCGGGACAGCGGGGTATAATTCACCCCTCCACTTT
>TRBV30|NA|NA|TRBJ2-3
CAWSGTRQDGQYF
TGTGCCTGGAGTGGGACCCGGCAGGATGGGCAGTATTTT
>TRBV30|NA|NA|TRBJ2-7
CAWSLADRAREQYF
TGTGCCTGGAGTCTAGCGGACAGGGCGAGAGAGCAGTACTTC
>TRBV11-1|few|NA|TRBJ1-1
CASSLEADTEAFF
TGTGCCAGCAGCTTAGAGGCCGACACTGAAGCTTTCTTT
>TRBV18|NA|NA|TRBJ2-7
CASSPYRDPSYEQYF
TGTGCCAGCTCACCCTACCGGGACCCCTCCTACGAGCAGTACTTC
>TRBV7-8|NA|NA|TRBJ1-3
CASSPPRGIYSGNTIYF
TGTGCCAGCAGCCCTCCCCGGGGGATCTACTCTGGAAACACCATATATTTT
>TRBV28|once|NA|TRBJ1-2
CASSLGDPSSGYGYTF
TGTGCCAGCAGTTTGGGAGACCCCTCGAGCGGCTATGGCTACACCTTC
>TRBV19|NA|TRBD2|TRBJ2-2
CASSLSGRLNTGELFF
TGTGCCAGTAGTCTTAGCGGGAGACTAAACACCGGGGAGCTGTTTTTT
>TRBV9|NA|NA|TRBJ1-2
CASSSRQQDKLNGYTF
TGTGCCAGCAGCTCCCGACAGCAAGATAAACTAAATGGCTACACCTTC
>TRBV7-2|once|TRBD1|TRBJ1-3
CASTIKGGDRSLSGNTIYF
TGTGCCAGCACAATCAAGGGCGGGGACAGGTCTCTCTCTGGAAACACCATATATTTT
>TRBV2|once|NA|TRBJ1-4
CASNWKGDFNEKLFF
TGTGCCAGCAACTGGAAGGGGGATTTTAATGAAAAACTGTTTTTT
>TRBV24-1|NA|TRBD2|TRBJ2-1
CATSDIAGGYNEQFF
TGTGCCACCAGTGATATAGCGGGAGGGTACAATGAGCAGTTCTTC
>TRBV7-9|NA|NA|TRBJ1-5
CASSHSNQPQHF
TGTGCCAGCAGCCATAGCAATCAGCCCCAGCATTTT
>TRBV5-6|few|NA|TRBJ1-4
CASSLAKGHPNEKLFF
TGTGCCAGCAGCTTGGCCAAAGGGCACCCTAATGAAAAACTGTTTTTT
>TRBV21-1|NA|NA|TRBJ2-5
CADKRTQETQYF
TGTGCCGACAAGCGGACCCAAGAGACCCAGTACTTC
>TRBV4-3|NA|TRBD2|TRBJ2-1
CASSQEWLAGNNEQFF
TGCGCCAGCAGCCAAGAGTGGCTAGCGGGGAACAATGAGCAGTTCTTC
>TRBV9|once|TRBD1|TRBJ2-1
CASSVAQGSGSYNEQFF
TGTGCCAGCAGCGTAGCACAGGGGTCGGGTTCCTACAATGAGCAGTTCTTC
>TRBV28|NA|NA|TRBJ1-5
CASSIGSQPQHF
TGTGCCAGCAGCATAGGGAGTCAGCCCCAGCATTTT
>TRBV4-1|NA|NA|TRBJ2-7
CASSLEGYEQYF
TGCGCCAGCAGCCTGGAGGGGTACGAGCAGTACTTC
>TRBV19|NA|NA|TRBJ1-3
CASSIAVSGNTIYF
TGTGCCAGTAGTATAGCAGTCTCTGGAAACACCATATATTTT